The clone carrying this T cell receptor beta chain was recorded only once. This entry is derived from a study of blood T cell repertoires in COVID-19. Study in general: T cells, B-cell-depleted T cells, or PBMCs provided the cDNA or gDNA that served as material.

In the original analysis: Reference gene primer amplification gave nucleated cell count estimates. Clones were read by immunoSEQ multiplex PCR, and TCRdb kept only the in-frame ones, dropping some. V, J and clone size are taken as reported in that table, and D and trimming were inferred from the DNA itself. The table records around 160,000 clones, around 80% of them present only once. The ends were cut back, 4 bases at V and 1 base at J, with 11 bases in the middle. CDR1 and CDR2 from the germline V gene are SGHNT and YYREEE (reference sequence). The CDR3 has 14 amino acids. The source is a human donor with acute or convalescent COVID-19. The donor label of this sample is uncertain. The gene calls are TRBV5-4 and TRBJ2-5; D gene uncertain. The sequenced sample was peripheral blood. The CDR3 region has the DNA TGTGCCAGCAGCCACACCGGGTCCCAAGAGACCCAGTACTTC. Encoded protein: CASSHTGSQETQYF.